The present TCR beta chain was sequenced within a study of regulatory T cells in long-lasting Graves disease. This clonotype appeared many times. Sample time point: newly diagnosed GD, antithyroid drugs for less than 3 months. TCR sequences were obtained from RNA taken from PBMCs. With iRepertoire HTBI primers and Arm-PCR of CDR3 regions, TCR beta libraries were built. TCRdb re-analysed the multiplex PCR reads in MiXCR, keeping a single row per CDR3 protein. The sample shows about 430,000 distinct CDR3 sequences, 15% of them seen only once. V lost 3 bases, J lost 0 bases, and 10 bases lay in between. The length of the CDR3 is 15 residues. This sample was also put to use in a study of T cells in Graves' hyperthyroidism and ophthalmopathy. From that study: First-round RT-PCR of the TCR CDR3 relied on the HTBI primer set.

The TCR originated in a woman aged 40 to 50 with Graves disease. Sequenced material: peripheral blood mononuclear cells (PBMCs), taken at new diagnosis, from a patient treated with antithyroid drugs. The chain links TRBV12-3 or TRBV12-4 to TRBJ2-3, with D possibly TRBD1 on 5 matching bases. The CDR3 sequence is CASSLGLSSTDTQYF. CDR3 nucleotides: TGTGCCAGCAGTTTGGGGCTTTCTAGCACAGATACGCAGTATTTT.